These 15 T cell receptor beta chains originate from one sample sequenced in a study of T cells after posttransplantation cyclophosphamide. TCRdb's copy holds only in-frame clones and misses some; the assay was immunoSEQ multiplex PCR. In the table there are some 61,000 clones, around 95% of which are singletons. The sample was PBMCs. These receptors were taken from a woman in her thirties in good health and a related stem cell transplant donor.

The chain is built from TRBV13 and TRBJ2-7, with 11 bases that match TRBD2. The CDR3 totals 16 residues. V trimming: 0 bases; J trimming: 5 bases; junction bases outside the gene matches: 6. CDR1 is PRHDT, CDR2 FYEKMQ, per germline (reference sequence). The CDR3 is CASSLGIAGGLNEQYF. In DNA form, the CDR3 reads TGTGCCAGCAGCTTAGGGATAGCGGGGGGGCTAAACGAGCAGTACTTC.

This chain connects TRBV27 to TRBJ2-1, with D unresolved. CDR1 and CDR2 (germline): MNHEY, SMNVEV (reference sequence). The CDR3 has 14 residues. V dropped 5 bases and J dropped 9 bases, with 17 bases sitting between them. The CDR3 region is CASSQITRAGEQFF. CDR3 sequence (DNA): TGTGCCAGCAGTCAGATTACACGAGCTGGTGAGCAGTTCTTC.

The J gene is TRBJ1-2, the V gene TRBV5-1; 7 bases fit TRBD1. The CDR3 consists of 14 residues. J gave up 3 bases and V 5 bases, and 7 bases lay outside the gene matches. Germline-derived CDR1 and CDR2 are SGHRS and YFSETQ. CDR3 DNA sequence: TGCGCCAGCAGGCAGGGGGGCGCGGACTATGGCTACACCTTC. This codes for CASRQGGADYGYTF.

The chain couples TRBV4-3 to TRBJ1-2; D gene unclear. The V end lost 4 bases, the J end lost 5 bases, and 14 bases lay between the germline ends. Germline-derived CDR1 and CDR2 are LGHNA and YSLEER. The CDR3 runs to 14 residues. The CDR3 here is CASSPAGVKYGYTF. The CDR3 nucleotides read TGCGCCAGCAGCCCTGCCGGAGTAAAGTATGGCTACACCTTC.

This sequence joins TRBV28 and TRBJ1-2, with TRBD1 matching over 8 bases. The CDR3 covers 14 residues. J gave up 8 bases and V 2 bases, and 7 bases lay outside the gene matches. Germline lookup yields CDR1 MDHEN and CDR2 SYDVKM. The CDR3 protein is CASSLPQGARGYTF. As DNA, the CDR3 is TGTGCCAGCAGTTTACCCCAGGGGGCGCGGGGCTACACCTTC.

The chain recombines TRBV9 with TRBJ2-1, with TRBD1 as a possible D gene (5 bases). CDR1 and CDR2 (germline): SGDLS, YYNGEE. V dropped 3 bases and J dropped 9 bases, with 19 bases sitting between them. CDR3 length equals 15 residues. CDR3 region: CASSAQGAPLSEQFF. The CDR3 DNA reads TGTGCCAGCAGCGCTCAGGGCGCGCCACTATCTGAGCAGTTCTTC.

Only a few counts were recorded for this clone. Other DNA sequences from this sample encode an identical CDR3 as well. The rearrangement uses TRBV19 and TRBJ1-2, with D possibly matching TRBD1 (5 bases). V was cut by 6 bases and J by 4 bases, with 12 bases left in between. The CDR3 totals 13 residues. Germline CDR1 LNHDA, CDR2 SQIVND (reference sequence). This CDR3 reads CASSSDIPYGYTF. CDR3 nucleotides: TGTGCCAGTAGCTCGGACATCCCCTATGGCTACACCTTC. Looking up the rest from reference TRBV19 and TRBJ1-2 gives the full variable domain: DGGITQSPKYLFRKEGQNVTLSCEQNLNHDAMYWYRQDPGQGLRLIYYSQIVNDFQKGDIAEGYSVSREKKESFPLTVTSAQKNPTAFYLCASSSDIPYGYTFGSGTRLTVV.

The J gene is TRBJ1-1, the V gene TRBV5-5, with a possible D match to TRBD1 (6 bases). V lost 0 bases to trimming and J lost 7 bases, with 10 bases between them. The CDR3 is made up of 13 amino acids. The germline V gene encodes CDR1 SGHKS and CDR2 YYEKEE (reference sequence). CDR3 sequence (DNA): TGTGCCAGCAGCTTGGTAGGGGGTCGTGAAGCTTTCTTT. Protein product: CASSLVGGREAFF.

This chain joins TRBV18 and TRBJ2-3; TRBD2 matches at 7 bases. Trimming took 3 bases from V and 1 from J; bases not matched to a gene: 10. This CDR3 comprises 17 residues. Germline V gives CDR1 KGHSH, CDR2 LQKENI. CDR3: CASSPEFSGGRTDTQYF. CDR3 sequence (DNA): TGTGCCAGCTCACCGGAGTTTTCGGGAGGCCGCACAGATACGCAGTATTTT.

The chain is built from TRBV7-3 and TRBJ1-2; 7 bases are a match to TRBD1. Germline loops: CDR1 SGHTA, CDR2 FQGTGA. V shed 1 base, J shed 4 bases, and the junction held 0 bases outside the gene matches. The CDR3 is made up of 13 amino acids. The CDR3 nucleotides are TGTGCCAGCAGCTTAAACAGGGGCTATGGCTACACCTTC. Encoded protein: CASSLNRGYGYTF.

The chain recombines TRBV2 with TRBJ1-1; TRBD1 agrees at 7 bases. Losses at the gene ends were 6 bases for V and 3 bases for J; bases not matched to a gene: 4. The CDR3 length is 13 residues. Germline lookup yields CDR1 SNHLY and CDR2 FYNNEI. In DNA, the CDR3 is TGTGCCAGCAGCCCGGGACAGCACACTGAAGCTTTCTTT. Residues: CASSPGQHTEAFF.

The gene calls are TRBV7-9 and TRBJ2-7; D gene unclear. Germline CDR1 reads SEHNR; CDR2 reads FQNEAQ (reference sequence). Trimming took 2 bases from V and 1 from J, leaving 9 bases between them. The CDR3 totals 14 residues. CDR3 bases: TGTGCCAGCAGCTTATCAGTGGGGTCCTACGAGCAGTACTTC. As protein: CASSLSVGSYEQYF.

The chain is built from TRBV18 and TRBJ2-1; D gene ambiguous. The germline V and J ends were trimmed by 6 bases and 7 bases, with 10 bases remaining between them. The CDR3 has 12 amino acids. Per germline, CDR1 KGHSH and CDR2 LQKENI. The CDR3 coding sequence is TGTGCCAGCTCGCTAGGGTTGAATGAGCAGTTCTTC. Its protein product is CASSLGLNEQFF. The full variable domain, rest sourced from reference TRBV18 and TRBJ2-1, is NAGVMQNPRHLVRRRGQEARLRCSPMKGHSHVYWYRQLPEEGLKFMVYLQKENIIDESGMPKERFSAEFPKEGPSILRIQQVVRGDSAAYFCASSLGLNEQFFGPGTRLTVL.

V and J are TRBV30 and TRBJ1-2; TRBD1 agrees at 9 bases. The ends lost 3 bases at V and 5 bases at J; junction bases unmatched: 7. The CDR3 is made up of 14 amino acids. CDR1 and CDR2 (germline): GTSNPN, SVGIG (reference sequence). The DNA for the CDR3 is TGTGCCTGGAGGCGTACAGGGGGCGGATATGGCTACACCTTC. Amino acids: CAWRRTGGGYGYTF.

The V call is TRBV4-3, the J call TRBJ1-2; D is perhaps TRBD1 (6 bases). CDR1 is LGHNA, CDR2 YSLEER, per germline. Trimming took 1 base from V and 4 from J, leaving 16 bases between them. This CDR3 is built from 16 residues. Written as DNA, the CDR3 is TGCGCCAGCAGCCAAGTGAGCCCAGGGGCAGGCTATGGCTACACCTTC. It specifies CASSQVSPGAGYGYTF.